The TCR beta chain described here comes from a study of blood T cell repertoires in COVID-19. Study information: Some COVID-19 samples were acute and others convalescent; all came from the United States, Italy and Spain.

Sequencing used immunoSEQ multiplex PCR; TCRdb keeps in-frame clones, though not all of them. There are about 240,000 clones in the sample; 75% to 90% occur only once, and 3.3% lies in the top ten. This TCR came from a woman in her forties with acute COVID-19. The sequencing input was PBMCs or T cells enriched from blood (not recorded which).

In DNA, the CDR3 is TGTGCCAGCAGCTACACAGGGGGCGGCTACAATGAGCAGTTCTTC. As protein: CASSYTGGGYNEQFF. The chain couples TRBV7-6 to TRBJ2-1; 9 bases map to TRBD1. The ends lost 4 bases at V and 3 bases at J; junction bases unmatched: 4. The CDR3 is 15 residues long. The germline gives CDR1 SGHVS, CDR2 FNYEAQ.